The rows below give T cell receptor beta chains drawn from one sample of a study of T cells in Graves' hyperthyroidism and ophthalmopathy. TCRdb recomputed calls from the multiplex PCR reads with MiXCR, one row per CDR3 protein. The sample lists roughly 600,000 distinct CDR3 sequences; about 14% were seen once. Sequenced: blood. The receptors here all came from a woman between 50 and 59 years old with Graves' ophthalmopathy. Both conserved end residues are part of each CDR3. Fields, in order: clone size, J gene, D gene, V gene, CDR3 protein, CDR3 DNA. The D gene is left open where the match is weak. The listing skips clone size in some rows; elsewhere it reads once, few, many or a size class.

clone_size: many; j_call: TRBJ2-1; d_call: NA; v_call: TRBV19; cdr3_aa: CASSNGNEQFF; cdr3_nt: TGTGCCAGCAGTAACGGCAATGAGCAGTTCTTC
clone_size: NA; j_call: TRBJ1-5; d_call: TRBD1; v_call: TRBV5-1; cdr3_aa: CASSPGQGEGAQHF; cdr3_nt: TGCGCCAGCAGCCCCGGACAGGGAGAAGGAGCCCAGCATTTT
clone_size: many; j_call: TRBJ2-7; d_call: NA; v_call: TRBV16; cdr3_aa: CASKPDFSYEQYF; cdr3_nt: TGTGCCAGCAAGCCGGATTTTTCCTACGAGCAGTACTTC
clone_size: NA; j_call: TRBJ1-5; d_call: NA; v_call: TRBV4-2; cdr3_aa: CASSQESRGHQPQHF; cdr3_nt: TGTGCCAGCAGCCAAGAATCCAGGGGCCATCAGCCCCAGCATTTT
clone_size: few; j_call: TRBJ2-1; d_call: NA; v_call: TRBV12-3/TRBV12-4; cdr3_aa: CASSLAKGTEQFF; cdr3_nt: TGTGCCAGCAGTTTAGCCAAGGGGACTGAGCAGTTCTTC
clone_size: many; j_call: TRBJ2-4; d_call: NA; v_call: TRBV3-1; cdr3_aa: CASSQTAGFVAKNIQYF; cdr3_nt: TGTGCCAGCAGCCAGACGGCAGGGTTTGTGGCCAAAAACATTCAGTACTTC
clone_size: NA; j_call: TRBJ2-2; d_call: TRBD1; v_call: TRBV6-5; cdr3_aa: CASSWTGVGGELFF; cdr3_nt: TGTGCCAGCAGTTGGACAGGAGTAGGCGGGGAGCTGTTTTTT
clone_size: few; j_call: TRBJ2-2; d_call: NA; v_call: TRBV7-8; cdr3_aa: CASRGDPGRANTGELFF; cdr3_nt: TGTGCCAGCAGGGGGGATCCGGGACGGGCGAACACCGGGGAGCTGTTTTTT
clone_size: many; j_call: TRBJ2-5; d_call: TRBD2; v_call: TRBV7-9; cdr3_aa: CASSFYPGTSGRGGTGETQYF; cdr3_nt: TGTGCCAGCAGCTTTTATCCCGGGACTAGCGGGAGGGGCGGAACGGGAGAGACCCAGTACTTC
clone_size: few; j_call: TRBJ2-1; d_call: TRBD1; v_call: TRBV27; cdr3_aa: CASRLTGYHEQFF; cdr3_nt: TGTGCCAGCAGATTGACAGGGTACCATGAGCAGTTCTTC
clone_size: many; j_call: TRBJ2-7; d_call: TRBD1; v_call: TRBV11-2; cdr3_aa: CASSYGQGNYEQYF; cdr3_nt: TGTGCCAGCAGCTACGGACAGGGGAACTACGAGCAGTACTTC
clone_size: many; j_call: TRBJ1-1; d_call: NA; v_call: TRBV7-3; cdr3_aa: CASSRSWATEAFF; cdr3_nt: TGTGCCAGCAGCCGTTCATGGGCCACTGAAGCTTTCTTT
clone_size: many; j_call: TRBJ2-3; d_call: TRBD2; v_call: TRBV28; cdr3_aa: CASRSLAGPTDTQYF; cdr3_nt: TGTGCCAGCAGATCCCTAGCGGGGCCCACAGATACGCAGTATTTT
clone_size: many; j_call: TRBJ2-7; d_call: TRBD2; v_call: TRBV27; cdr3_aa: CAASGTRFYEQYF; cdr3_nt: TGTGCCGCATCGGGGACTAGGTTCTACGAGCAGTACTTC
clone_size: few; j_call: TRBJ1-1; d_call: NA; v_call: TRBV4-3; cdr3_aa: CASSQFEGGWPEAFF; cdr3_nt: TGCGCCAGCAGCCAATTTGAGGGGGGATGGCCCGAAGCTTTCTTT
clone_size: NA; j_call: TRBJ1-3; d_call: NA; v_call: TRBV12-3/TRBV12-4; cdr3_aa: CASSLRHNGNTIYF; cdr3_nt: TGTGCCAGCAGCCTACGACATAACGGAAACACCATATATTTT
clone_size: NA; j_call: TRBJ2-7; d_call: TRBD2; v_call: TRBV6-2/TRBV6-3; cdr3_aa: CASSGTSGGSYEQYF; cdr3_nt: TGTGCCAGCAGTGGGACTAGCGGAGGGTCTTACGAGCAGTACTTC
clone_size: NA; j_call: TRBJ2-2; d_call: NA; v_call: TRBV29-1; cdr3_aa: CSAPINTGELFF; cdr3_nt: TGCAGCGCCCCGATAAACACCGGGGAGCTGTTTTTT
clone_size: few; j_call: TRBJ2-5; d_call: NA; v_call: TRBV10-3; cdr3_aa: CAISAAFVETQYF; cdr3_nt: TGTGCCATCAGTGCGGCATTTGTTGAGACCCAGTACTTC
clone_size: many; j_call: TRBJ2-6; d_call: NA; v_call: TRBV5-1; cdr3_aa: CASSLSGGANVLTF; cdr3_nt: TGCGCCAGCAGCTTGAGCGGTGGGGCCAACGTCCTGACTTTC
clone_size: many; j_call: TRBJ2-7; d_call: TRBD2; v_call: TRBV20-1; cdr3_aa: CSARRLYSGNYEQYF; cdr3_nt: TGCAGTGCTAGACGGCTGTACAGCGGGAACTACGAGCAGTACTTC
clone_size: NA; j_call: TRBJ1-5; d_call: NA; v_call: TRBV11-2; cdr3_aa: CASSLDRGVVQPQHF; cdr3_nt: TGTGCCAGCAGCTTAGATCGGGGGGTTGTGCAGCCCCAGCATTTT
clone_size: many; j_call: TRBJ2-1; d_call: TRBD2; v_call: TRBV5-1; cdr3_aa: CASSLVQRETDEQFF; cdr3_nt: TGCGCCAGCAGCTTGGTGCAGCGGGAGACCGATGAGCAGTTCTTC
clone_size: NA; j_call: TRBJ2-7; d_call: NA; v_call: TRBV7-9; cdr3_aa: CASSLGTDHYEQYF; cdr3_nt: TGTGCCAGCAGCTTAGGGACAGACCACTACGAGCAGTACTTC
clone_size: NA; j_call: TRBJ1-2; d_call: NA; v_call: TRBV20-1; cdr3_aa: CSARGDLNYGYTF; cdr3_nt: TGCAGTGCTAGAGGGGACCTTAACTATGGCTACACCTTC
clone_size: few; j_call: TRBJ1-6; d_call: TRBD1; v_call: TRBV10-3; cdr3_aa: CALGTGPNSPLHF; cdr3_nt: TGTGCCCTCGGGACAGGACCTAATTCACCCCTCCACTTT
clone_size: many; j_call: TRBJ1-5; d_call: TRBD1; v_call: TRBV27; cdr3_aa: CASSRQGYYQPQHF; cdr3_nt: TGTGCCAGCAGCAGACAGGGTTATTATCAGCCCCAGCATTTT
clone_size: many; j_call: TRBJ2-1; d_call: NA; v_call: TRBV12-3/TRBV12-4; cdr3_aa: CASSPSGSPSYNEQFF; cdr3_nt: TGTGCCAGCAGTCCCTCGGGTAGCCCATCCTACAATGAGCAGTTCTTC
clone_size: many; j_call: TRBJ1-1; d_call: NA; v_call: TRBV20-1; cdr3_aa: CSAAQGLKTEAFF; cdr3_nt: TGCAGTGCCGCGCAAGGGTTGAAAACTGAAGCTTTCTTT
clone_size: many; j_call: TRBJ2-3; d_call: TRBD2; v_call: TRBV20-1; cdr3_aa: CSASDAGGPGTDTQYF; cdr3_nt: TGCAGTGCTAGTGACGCGGGAGGGCCGGGCACAGATACGCAGTATTTT
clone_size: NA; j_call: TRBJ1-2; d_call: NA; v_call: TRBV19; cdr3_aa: CASSPTGKQGYTF; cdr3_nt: TGTGCCAGTAGTCCCACAGGGAAACAAGGCTACACCTTC
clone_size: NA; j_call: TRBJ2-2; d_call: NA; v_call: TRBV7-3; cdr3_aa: CASSLRVPAGELFF; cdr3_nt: TGTGCCAGCAGCTTAAGAGTGCCGGCCGGGGAGCTGTTTTTT
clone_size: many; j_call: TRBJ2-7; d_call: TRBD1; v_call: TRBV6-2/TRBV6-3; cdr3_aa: CASSRPGQGLSYEQYF; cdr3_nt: TGTGCCAGCAGTCGGCCGGGACAGGGATTATCCTACGAGCAGTACTTC
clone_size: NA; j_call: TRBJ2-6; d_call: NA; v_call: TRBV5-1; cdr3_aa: CASSLQGIRANVLTF; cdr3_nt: TGCGCCAGCAGCTTACAGGGAATTAGGGCCAACGTCCTGACTTTC
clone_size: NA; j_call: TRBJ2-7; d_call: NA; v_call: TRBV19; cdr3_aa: CASSTGNLYEQYF; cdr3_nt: TGTGCCAGTAGCACAGGAAATTTATACGAGCAGTACTTC
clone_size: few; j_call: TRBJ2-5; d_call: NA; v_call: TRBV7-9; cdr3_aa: CASSLSRLYQETQYF; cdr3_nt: TGTGCCAGCAGCTTAAGCCGGCTATACCAAGAGACCCAGTACTTC
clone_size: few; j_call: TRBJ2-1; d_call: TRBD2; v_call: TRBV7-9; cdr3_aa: CASSPLTSGTGYNEQFF; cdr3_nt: TGTGCCAGCAGCCCTTTGACTAGCGGGACGGGGTACAATGAGCAGTTCTTC
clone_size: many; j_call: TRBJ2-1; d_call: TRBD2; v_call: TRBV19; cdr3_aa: CASTPWTSGRGEQFF; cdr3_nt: TGTGCCAGTACCCCTTGGACTAGCGGGAGGGGTGAGCAGTTCTTC
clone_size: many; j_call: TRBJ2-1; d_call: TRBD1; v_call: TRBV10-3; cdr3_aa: CAISELGQGGDEQFF; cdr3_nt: TGTGCCATCAGTGAGTTAGGACAGGGTGGAGATGAGCAGTTCTTC
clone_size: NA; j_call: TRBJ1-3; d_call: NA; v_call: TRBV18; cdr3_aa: CASSPGTGSTGNTIYF; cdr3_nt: TGTGCCAGCTCACCAGGGACTGGATCTACTGGAAACACCATATATTTT
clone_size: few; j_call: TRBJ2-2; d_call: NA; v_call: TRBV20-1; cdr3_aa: CSASTITGELFF; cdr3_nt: TGCAGTGCTAGCACAATAACCGGGGAGCTGTTTTTT
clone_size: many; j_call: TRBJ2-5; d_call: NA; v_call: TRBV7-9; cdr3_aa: CASSSGPEYQETQYF; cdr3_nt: TGTGCCAGCAGCTCGGGACCGGAGTACCAAGAGACCCAGTACTTC
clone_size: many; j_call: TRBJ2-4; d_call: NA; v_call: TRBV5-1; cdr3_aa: CASSYLTGAKNIQYF; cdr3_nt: TGCGCCAGCAGCTACTTAACAGGGGCCAAAAACATTCAGTACTTC
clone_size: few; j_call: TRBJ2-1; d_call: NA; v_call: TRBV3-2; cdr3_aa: CASSLGGAGLGNEQFF; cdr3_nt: TGTGCCAGCAGCCTCGGAGGCGCGGGACTGGGGAATGAGCAGTTCTTC
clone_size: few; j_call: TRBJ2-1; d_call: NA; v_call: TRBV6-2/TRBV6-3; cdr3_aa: CASSYGGSEQFF; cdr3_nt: TGTGCCAGCAGTTACGGGGGTAGTGAGCAGTTCTTC
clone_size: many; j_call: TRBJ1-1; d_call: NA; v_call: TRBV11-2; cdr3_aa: CASRKTGNTEAFF; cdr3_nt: TGTGCCAGCAGGAAAACAGGGAACACTGAAGCTTTCTTT
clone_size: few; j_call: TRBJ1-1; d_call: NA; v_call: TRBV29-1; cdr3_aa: CSAIAYTNTEAFF; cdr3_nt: TGCAGCGCAATTGCATATACGAACACTGAAGCTTTCTTT
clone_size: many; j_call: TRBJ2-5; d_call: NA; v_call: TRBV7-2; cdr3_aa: CASSRGRETQYF; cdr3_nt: TGTGCCAGCAGCCGGGGACGAGAGACCCAGTACTTC
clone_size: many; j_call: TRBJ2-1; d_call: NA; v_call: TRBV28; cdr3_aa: CASSLLWGTYNEQFF; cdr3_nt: TGTGCCAGCAGTTTACTTTGGGGAACCTACAATGAGCAGTTCTTC
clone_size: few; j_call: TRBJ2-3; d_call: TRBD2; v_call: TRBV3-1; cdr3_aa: CASSLGASGGLDTQYF; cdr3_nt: TGTGCCAGCAGCCTCGGGGCTAGCGGGGGGCTAGATACGCAGTATTTT
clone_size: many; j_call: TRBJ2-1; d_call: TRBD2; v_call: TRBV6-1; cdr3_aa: CASSTPLADEQFF; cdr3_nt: TGTGCCAGCAGTACACCACTAGCGGATGAGCAGTTCTTC
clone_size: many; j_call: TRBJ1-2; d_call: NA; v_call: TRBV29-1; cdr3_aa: CSVDGAGNYGYTF; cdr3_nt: TGCAGCGTTGATGGTGCGGGGAACTATGGCTACACCTTC
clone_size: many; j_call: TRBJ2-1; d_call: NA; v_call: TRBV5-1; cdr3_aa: CASSSYRELGYNEQFF; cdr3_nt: TGCGCCAGCAGCTCATACAGGGAGCTGGGCTACAATGAGCAGTTCTTC
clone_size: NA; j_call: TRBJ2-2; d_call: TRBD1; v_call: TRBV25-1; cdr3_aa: CASSYPGQPNTGELFF; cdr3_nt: TGTGCCAGCAGTTACCCGGGACAGCCGAACACCGGGGAGCTGTTTTTT
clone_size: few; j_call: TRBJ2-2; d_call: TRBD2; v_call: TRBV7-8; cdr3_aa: CASSLGYAGGRGTGELFF; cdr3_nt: TGTGCCAGCAGCTTAGGATATGCGGGAGGGCGCGGCACCGGGGAGCTGTTTTTT
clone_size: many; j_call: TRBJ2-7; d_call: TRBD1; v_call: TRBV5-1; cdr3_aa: CASSFAGTGSEEQYF; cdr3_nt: TGCGCCAGCAGCTTCGCCGGGACAGGGTCTGAAGAGCAGTACTTC
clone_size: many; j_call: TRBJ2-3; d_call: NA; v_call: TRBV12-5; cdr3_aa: CASGLGGTDTQYF; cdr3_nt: TGTGCTAGTGGTTTGGGGGGCACAGATACGCAGTATTTT